This TCR beta chain was found in a study of CD4 T cells in relation to SARS-CoV-2 and coronaviruses. V lost 5 bases to trimming and J lost 5 bases, with 21 bases between them. Per germline, CDR1 SGHVS and CDR2 FQNEAQ. The CDR3 is made up of 16 amino acids. In regard to this clone: Antigen unknown.

Broader study findings: Crossreactive clones expanded significantly less to SARS-CoV-2 than monoreactive clones.

Some clones are missing from TCRdb's copy, which holds only in-frame ones; the method was immunoSEQ multiplex PCR. The sample lists more than 20,000 clones, about 69% occurring once. Unexposed donor CD4+ T cells date from about 2011-2019, before the COVID-19 pandemic. CD4+ T cells were isolated from the cells after about ten days of culture. Unexposed-donor CD4+ T cells were probed with SARS-CoV-2 S/N and four cold-coronavirus spikes, cells permitting. The TCR comes from a human donor in good health. This chain joins TRBV7-8 and TRBJ1-1; D may be TRBD1 (6 bases). The sequenced material came from CD4+ T cells from PBMCs, cultured in vitro. CDR3 DNA sequence: TGTGCCAGCAGCCCCGCCCGGTGGGGGGCGCGGACTGAAGCTTTCTTT. This translates into CASSPARWGARTEAFF.